These 17 T cell receptor beta chains originate from one sample sequenced in a study of T-cell reconstitution after alpha-beta-depleted transplantation in children. It was with unique molecular identifiers that the TCRbeta library was prepared. TCRdb itself ran the PCR reads through MiXCR, one entry per CDR3 protein. The table includes 250,000 to 350,000 distinct CDR3 sequences, nearly 10% detected once. The material sequenced was PBMCs from the stem cell graft donor, taken from the stem cell graft. Receptors originate from a human donor who donated a stem cell graft to a child with SCID.

This clonotype was counted between two and nine times. The chain's CDR3 is CSARVLMTGRNEQFF. DNA for the CDR3: TGCAGTGCTAGGGTTTTGATGACGGGGAGGAATGAGCAGTTCTTC. The rearrangement links TRBV20-1 to TRBJ2-1; tentative D call: TRBD2 (6 bases). This CDR3 has 15 residues. The V gene's germline CDR1 is DFQATT and CDR2 SNEGSKA (reference sequence). V lost 3 bases and J 7 bases, leaving 19 bases between the germline ends.

This clonotype was observed many times. The J gene is TRBJ2-7, the V gene TRBV5-1; 8 bases fit TRBD1. The trim removed 4 bases at V and 7 bases at J, leaving 13 bases unmatched. Germline assignment: CDR1 SGHRS and CDR2 YFSETQ. This CDR3 region has 15 residues. In DNA form, the CDR3 reads TGCGCCAGCAGCGGGGGACAGGCTCTCCTACGGGAGCAGTACTTC. Translating it yields CASSGGQALLREQYF.

V gene TRBV27 combines with J gene TRBJ1-4, with D perhaps matching TRBD1 (5 bases). Trimming pared 5 bases from V and 8 bases from J, leaving 18 bases between. Germline CDR1 MNHEY, CDR2 SMNVEV (reference sequence). This CDR3 region has 15 residues. The CDR3 DNA reads as TGTGCCAGCAGTAAGGGACGGGCTGGGTACGAAAAACTGTTTTTT. This codes for CASSKGRAGYEKLFF.

This clonotype was seen only a few times. The chain carries TRBV20-1 and TRBJ1-1, with a tentative D call TRBD1 (5 bases). Trimming removed 4 bases at V and 0 bases at J, with 12 bases between. Germline CDR1 DFQATT, CDR2 SNEGSKA (reference sequence). The CDR3 has 14 amino acids. CDR3 protein: CSANRRGMNTEAFF. The CDR3 DNA reads as TGCAGTGCTAATCGCCGGGGGATGAACACTGAAGCTTTCTTT.

This clonotype has a handful of counts. The V and J genes are TRBV12-3 or TRBV12-4 and TRBJ2-2; perhaps TRBD2 as D (6 bases). This CDR3 spans 15 amino acids. The V and J ends lost 5 bases and 6 bases respectively, with 16 bases between them. CDR3 nucleotide sequence: TGTGCCAGCAGTCCCGGGACTGTGAGTGCCGGGGAGCTGTTTTTT. Translated, it gives CASSPGTVSAGELFF.

This clonotype has only a few counts. The rearrangement uses TRBV6-5 and TRBJ2-7; 14 bases align to TRBD2. The CDR3 runs 18 residues. Per germline, CDR1 MNHEY and CDR2 SVGAGI. Trimming took 4 bases from V and 2 from J; bases not matched to a gene: 10. For the CDR3, the DNA is TGTGCCAGCAGTTGCTCCGGGACTAGCGGGGGAGACCCCTACGAGCAGTACTTC. Protein: CASSCSGTSGGDPYEQYF.

The chain uses TRBV10-3 and TRBJ2-1, with D possibly being TRBD1 (5 bases). Germline V CDR1 and CDR2: ENHRY, SYGVKD. The CDR3 has 14 residues. V was shortened by 4 bases and J by 9 bases, with 16 bases between the two germline ends. CDR3 sequence: CAISVLGQGSEQFF. The DNA of the CDR3 is TGTGCCATCAGTGTCCTGGGGCAGGGCAGTGAGCAGTTCTTC.

This clonotype has at least ten counts. The V gene is TRBV5-1, the J gene TRBJ2-2, with D hard to call. Deletions cut 1 base from V and 2 bases from J, with 12 bases between. The CDR3 length is 16 residues. Per germline, CDR1 SGHRS and CDR2 YFSETQ. This chain's CDR3 is CASSLLGIVNTGELFF. In nucleotides, the CDR3 is TGCGCCAGCAGCTTGCTAGGGATAGTCAACACCGGGGAGCTGTTTTTT.

This clonotype was counted ten times or more. The rearrangement joins TRBV3-1 to TRBJ1-3; D perhaps matches TRBD1 (6 bases). V lost 1 base and J lost 0, with 10 bases in between. The CDR3 contains 16 residues. CDR1 and CDR2 (germline): LGHDT, YNNKEL (reference sequence). The CDR3 DNA follows: TGTGCCAGCAGCCAAGTGAGACAGGCCTCTGGAAACACCATATATTTT. As protein: CASSQVRQASGNTIYF.

This clonotype was found many times. The chain joins TRBV12-3 or TRBV12-4 to TRBJ2-1; 7 nucleotides align to TRBD2. The CDR3 runs 13 residues. The V gene end was trimmed by 11 bases and the J gene end by 5 bases; junction bases not matched to a gene: 9. The CDR3 region has the DNA TGTGCCGGCCGGGACTACAATAACAATGAGCAGTTCTTC. It yields the protein CAGRDYNNNEQFF.

The table lists this clonotype with many counts. The chain is built from TRBV5-1 and TRBJ1-1, with no clear D. CDR3 length equals 12 residues. Germline CDR1 SGHRS, CDR2 YFSETQ. V lost 2 bases and J lost 4, with 6 bases in between. The CDR3 is CASSLDTTEAFF. The CDR3 nucleotides read TGCGCCAGCAGCTTAGACACCACTGAAGCTTTCTTT.

The chain carries TRBV12-3 or TRBV12-4 and TRBJ1-2; D not certain. This CDR3 is built from 12 residues. Trimming stripped 3 bases from V and 5 bases from J, with 7 bases between. The CDR3 bases are TGTGCCAGCAGTTTGAAAGAATATGGCTACACCTTC. It translates to CASSLKEYGYTF.

This chain uses TRBV20-1 with TRBJ2-2; D is ambiguous. V was trimmed by 0 bases and J by 4 bases, leaving 3 bases between them. From germline, CDR1 is DFQATT and CDR2 SNEGSKA (reference sequence). The CDR3 is made up of 12 amino acids. CDR3 sequence (DNA): TGCAGTGCTAGAGACTTCACCGGGGAGCTGTTTTTT. Its protein is CSARDFTGELFF.

Ten or more counts support this clonotype. The chain has TRBV11-3 and TRBJ2-3; TRBD2 matches at 14 bases. Trimming at V came to 5 bases and at J to 1 base, leaving 2 bases not matched to a gene. Germline CDR1 reads SGHNT; CDR2 reads YENEEA. This CDR3 contains 16 residues. The chain's CDR3 is CASSPGLAGGTDTQYF. The DNA for the CDR3 is TGTGCCAGCAGCCCGGGACTAGCGGGGGGCACAGATACGCAGTATTTT.

The table lists this clonotype with a few counts. The genes are TRBV25-1 and TRBJ1-2, with D unclear. The CDR3 loop spans 14 amino acids. V dropped 1 base and J dropped 6 bases, with 12 bases sitting between them. CDR1 is MGHDK, CDR2 SYGVNS, per germline. This CDR3 is CASSESTASHGYTF. DNA for the CDR3: TGTGCCAGCAGTGAATCGACGGCATCCCATGGCTACACCTTC.

The chain uses TRBV7-8 and TRBJ1-5; D is undetermined. In germline, CDR1 is SGHVS, CDR2 FQNEAQ. The CDR3 is made up of 14 amino acids. The V end lost 4 bases, the J end lost 5 bases, and 12 bases lay between the germline ends. CDR3 coding DNA: TGTGCCAGCAGCTCCGGAGGGAGAGATCAGCCCCAGCATTTT. Encoded protein: CASSSGGRDQPQHF.

This clonotype was observed at least ten times. The V and J genes are TRBV5-1 and TRBJ2-2; 8 nucleotides match TRBD2. There are 19 residues in the CDR3. CDR1 is SGHRS, CDR2 YFSETQ, per germline. Trimming at V came to 3 bases and at J to 0 bases, leaving 13 bases not matched to a gene. CDR3 sequence reads: CASSSQTQGGRTNTGELFF. In DNA, the CDR3 is TGCGCCAGCAGCTCCCAGACACAGGGCGGGAGGACGAACACCGGGGAGCTGTTTTTT.